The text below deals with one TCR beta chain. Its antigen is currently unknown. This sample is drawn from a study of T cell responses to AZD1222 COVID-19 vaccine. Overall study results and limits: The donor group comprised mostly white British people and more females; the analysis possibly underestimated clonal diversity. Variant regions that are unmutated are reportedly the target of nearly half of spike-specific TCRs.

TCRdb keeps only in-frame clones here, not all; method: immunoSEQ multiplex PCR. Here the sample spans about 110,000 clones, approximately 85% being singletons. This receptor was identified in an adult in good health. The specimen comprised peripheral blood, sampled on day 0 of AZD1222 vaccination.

The CDR3 is CASSVDGDGNTIYF. The DNA for the CDR3 is TGTGCCAGCAGCGTAGACGGGGATGGAAACACCATATATTTT. J is TRBJ1-3 and V is TRBV9, with no clear D. The ends were cut back, 0 bases at V and 3 bases at J, with 7 bases in the middle. Per the germline V gene, CDR1 is SGDLS and CDR2 is YYNGEE. CDR3 size: 14 residues.